These T cell receptor beta chains were read from a single sample in a study of blood T cell repertoires in COVID-19. Only in-frame clones appear in the TCRdb table, and some are missing; sequencing was by immunoSEQ multiplex PCR. The repertoire includes about 120,000 clones, 82% of them detected once, and roughly an eighth sits in the top ten. The sample taken for sequencing was peripheral blood. These receptors were obtained from a human donor in a cohort sampled during active COVID-19. The CDR3 runs from the conserved cysteine through the conserved F or W. The D gene is left open where the match is weak. Size values are once, few and many counts, or a class for expanded clones, and some rows have none.

J gene	D gene	V gene	clone size	CDR3 DNA	CDR3 protein
TRBJ1-1	TRBD1	TRBV5-1	.	TGCGCCAGCAGCGACAGGGGGCCCACCATGAACACTGAAGCTTTCTTT	CASSDRGPTMNTEAFF
TRBJ2-1	.	TRBV7-2	few	TGTGCCAGCAGCTTAGCGGGGGGGCCCGATGAGCAGTTCTTC	CASSLAGGPDEQFF
TRBJ1-2	.	TRBV5-1	.	TGCGCCAGCAGCTCCTGGGACACCGCCGGGCGCTACACCTTC	CASSSWDTAGRYTF
TRBJ1-2	.	TRBV4-3	once	TGCGCCAGCAGCCAAGATCGGGTATCGGGAAGCCTCTATGGCTACACCTTC	CASSQDRVSGSLYGYTF
TRBJ1-4	TRBD1	TRBV28	.	TGTGCCAGCAGTCTCCGACAGGGTTTTGGTGAAAAACTGTTTTTT	CASSLRQGFGEKLFF
TRBJ2-5	TRBD2	TRBV7-9	.	TGTGCCAGCAGCTTAGGACTAGCGGGGGCCCAGGGAGAGACCCAGTACTTC	CASSLGLAGAQGETQYF
TRBJ2-7	TRBD2	TRBV5-1	.	TGCGCCAGCAGCTTGGGTGCTAGCGGGGCTAACTACGAGCAGTACTTC	CASSLGASGANYEQYF
TRBJ2-2	TRBD2	TRBV3-1/TRBV3-2	.	TGTGCCAGCAGCCAAGGACTAGCGGGGGAGCTGAACACCGGGGAGCTGTTTTTT	CASSQGLAGELNTGELFF
TRBJ2-3	.	TRBV11-2	.	TGTGCCAGCAGCCCTGGCACAGATACGCAGTATTTT	CASSPGTDTQYF
TRBJ2-7	.	TRBV15	.	TGTGCCACCAGCCGGGGGTCGGGCGTATCCTGGGAGCAGTACTTC	CATSRGSGVSWEQYF
TRBJ2-3	TRBD2	TRBV5-1	.	TGCGCCACCAGGGGACTAGCGGGGGGCGCAGGCACAGATACGCAGTATTTT	CATRGLAGGAGTDTQYF
TRBJ2-7	.	TRBV28	.	TGTGCCAGCAGTACGAGTGGGGGGTTCTCCTACGAGCAGTACTTC	CASSTSGGFSYEQYF
TRBJ2-5	.	TRBV7-9	.	TGTGCCAGCAGCACGGGTCCGACCGGGGGAGAGACCCAGTACTTC	CASSTGPTGGETQYF
TRBJ2-7	.	TRBV15	.	TGTGCCACCAGCACGAGCTCCTACGAGCAGTACTTC	CATSTSSYEQYF
TRBJ1-2	TRBD1	TRBV7-2	.	TGTGCCAGCAGCACCCCCGACAGGGCGGATGGCTACACCTTC	CASSTPDRADGYTF
TRBJ2-7	.	TRBV10-2	once	TGCGCCAGCAGTGAGGGACAGGGCGGGAGCTACGAGCAGTACTTC	CASSEGQGGSYEQYF
TRBJ2-1	TRBD2	TRBV25-1	.	TGTGCCAGCAGTGAAGGGCTAGCGGGGATTTACAATGAGCAGTTCTTC	CASSEGLAGIYNEQFF
TRBJ2-1	.	TRBV7-9	.	TGTGCCAGCAGCTTAGCGGGGGGGCTACCCAATGAGCAGTTCTTC	CASSLAGGLPNEQFF
TRBJ2-3	.	TRBV5-4	few	TGTGCCAGCAGCCCGGGGACTTCTGGCACAGATACGCAGTATTTT	CASSPGTSGTDTQYF
TRBJ2-2	.	TRBV5-1	.	TGCGCCAGCAGCTTCGGGGAGAACACCGGGGAGCTGTTTTTT	CASSFGENTGELFF
TRBJ1-4	TRBD1	TRBV11-2	.	TGTGCCAGCAGCTTAGTGTCAGGGGGCAATGGGGAAAAACTGTTTTTT	CASSLVSGGNGEKLFF
TRBJ1-5	TRBD1	TRBV9	.	TGTGCCAGCAGCGTCACAGGGGTCGGTCAGCCCCAGCATTTT	CASSVTGVGQPQHF
TRBJ2-7	.	TRBV27	.	TGTGCCAGCAGTCCTAAGGGGGTTGGTGTGTACGAGCAGTACTTC	CASSPKGVGVYEQYF
TRBJ1-2	.	TRBV6-5	.	TGTGCCAGCAGTTACTCGGGCGGACAGTCGATTGGCTACACCTTC	CASSYSGGQSIGYTF
TRBJ1-4	.	TRBV11-3	.	TGTGCCAGCAGCCCCGACCTTCTCGGGAAGGAAAAACTGTTTTTT	CASSPDLLGKEKLFF
TRBJ1-1	.	TRBV6-2/TRBV6-3	.	TGTGCCAGCAGTTACATGAGGGAGCTGAACACTGAAGCTTTCTTT	CASSYMRELNTEAFF
TRBJ1-2	.	TRBV28	few	TGTGCCAGCAGTTTACGCTTCAGCTATGGCTACACCTTC	CASSLRFSYGYTF
TRBJ1-1	.	TRBV12-5	.	TGTGCTAGTGGTTTCGGGGGGATGAACACTGAAGCTTTCTTT	CASGFGGMNTEAFF
TRBJ2-5	.	TRBV11-1	.	TGTGCCAGCAGCTTAGGGACACAAGAGACCCAGTACTTC	CASSLGTQETQYF
TRBJ2-5	.	TRBV19	.	TGTGCCAGTACCCTGACTAGTACGTCCCAAGAGACCCAGTACTTC	CASTLTSTSQETQYF
TRBJ2-5	TRBD1	TRBV2	.	TGTGCCAGCAGGAGGCAACAGGGGGCCCAAGAGACCCAGTACTTC	CASRRQQGAQETQYF
TRBJ2-3	.	TRBV6-2/TRBV6-3	.	TGTGCCAGCAGCCCGACTTATCTTAACACAGATACGCAGTATTTT	CASSPTYLNTDTQYF
TRBJ2-3	TRBD2	TRBV5-1	.	TGCGCCAGCAGTCGCACCGGACTAGCGGGGGCCGATACGCAGTATTTT	CASSRTGLAGADTQYF
TRBJ2-1	.	TRBV5-1	.	TGCGCCAGCAGCTTGGCCGGAGAGTGGGAGCAGTTCTTC	CASSLAGEWEQFF
TRBJ2-1	.	TRBV6-4	.	TGTGCCAGCAGTGACCCCGACAGTCCCAATGAGCAGTTCTTC	CASSDPDSPNEQFF
TRBJ2-4	.	TRBV18	few	TGTGCCAGCTCACCACTTCAGGGAGGCATTCAGTACTTC	CASSPLQGGIQYF
TRBJ1-5	TRBD1	TRBV2	few	TGTGCCAGCAGTGTGGTTGCGACAGGGGTACAGCCCCAGCATTTT	CASSVVATGVQPQHF
TRBJ2-3	TRBD2	TRBV24-1	.	TGTGCCACCAGTGACAGGACGGGGCGGGGGGGCACAGATACGCAGTATTTT	CATSDRTGRGGTDTQYF
TRBJ2-3	TRBD1	TRBV13	.	TGTGCCAGCAGCTTCGTCAGGGGGCCAGCAGATACGCAGTATTTT	CASSFVRGPADTQYF
TRBJ2-2	.	TRBV6-1	once	TGTGCCAGCAGTGAAAGCTTCACCGGGGAGCTGTTTTTT	CASSESFTGELFF
TRBJ2-1	TRBD2	TRBV15	.	TGTGCCACCAGCAGAGGGGCAGGGAGGGGTGAGCAGTTCTTC	CATSRGAGRGEQFF
TRBJ2-3	TRBD2	TRBV18	few	TGTGCCAGCGCCCTATCTCAAGCGGGGGCTAGCACAGATACGCAGTATTTT	CASALSQAGASTDTQYF
TRBJ1-1	.	TRBV3-1/TRBV3-2	.	TGTGCCAGCAGCCTTAAACAGGTAACTGAAGCTTTCTTT	CASSLKQVTEAFF
TRBJ1-6	.	TRBV2	.	TGTGCCAGCAGCCCTTGGGACTTCTTGAGCTCCTATAATTCACCCCTCCACTTT	CASSPWDFLSSYNSPLHF
TRBJ1-2	.	TRBV7-2	.	TGTGCCAGCAGCTCCCAACGGAACTATGGCTACACCTTC	CASSSQRNYGYTF
TRBJ2-3	TRBD1	TRBV12-5	.	TGTGCTAGTGGTTTGGTACAGGGGGAAGGCACAGATACGCAGTATTTT	CASGLVQGEGTDTQYF
TRBJ2-5	.	TRBV7-2	once	TGTGCCAGCAGCCTCGGAGGGCAGGTCTTTGGGGAGACCCAGTACTTC	CASSLGGQVFGETQYF
TRBJ1-4	.	TRBV7-9	.	TGTGCCAGCAGCTTAGACGGTGCAACTAATGAAAAACTGTTTTTT	CASSLDGATNEKLFF
TRBJ2-2	.	TRBV4-3	.	TGCGCCAGCAGCCAAGCGTTGAGCGTGGGTGGGGAGCTGTTTTTT	CASSQALSVGGELFF
TRBJ1-4	.	TRBV7-2	.	TGTGCCAGCAGCCAGGGTCGGGGGGCCGGTGAAAAACTGTTTTTT	CASSQGRGAGEKLFF
TRBJ2-3	.	TRBV6-5	.	TGTGCCAGCACCCGCCCAAGCAAAGTATTT	CASTRPSKVF